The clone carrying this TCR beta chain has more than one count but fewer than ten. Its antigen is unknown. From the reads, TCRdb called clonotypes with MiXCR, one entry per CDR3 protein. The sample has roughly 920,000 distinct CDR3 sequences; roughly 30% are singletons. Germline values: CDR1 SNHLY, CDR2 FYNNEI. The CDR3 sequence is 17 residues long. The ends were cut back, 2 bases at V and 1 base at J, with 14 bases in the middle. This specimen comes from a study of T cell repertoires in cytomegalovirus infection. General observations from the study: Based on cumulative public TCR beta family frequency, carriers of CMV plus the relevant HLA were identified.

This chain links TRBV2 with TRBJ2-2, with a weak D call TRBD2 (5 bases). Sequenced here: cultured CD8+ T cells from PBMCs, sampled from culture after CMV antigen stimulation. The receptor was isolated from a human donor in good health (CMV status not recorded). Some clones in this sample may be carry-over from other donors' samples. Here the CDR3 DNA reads TGTGCCAGCAGTGAATTGGCGGATGGACTGAACACCGGGGAGCTGTTTTTT. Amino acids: CASSELADGLNTGELFF.